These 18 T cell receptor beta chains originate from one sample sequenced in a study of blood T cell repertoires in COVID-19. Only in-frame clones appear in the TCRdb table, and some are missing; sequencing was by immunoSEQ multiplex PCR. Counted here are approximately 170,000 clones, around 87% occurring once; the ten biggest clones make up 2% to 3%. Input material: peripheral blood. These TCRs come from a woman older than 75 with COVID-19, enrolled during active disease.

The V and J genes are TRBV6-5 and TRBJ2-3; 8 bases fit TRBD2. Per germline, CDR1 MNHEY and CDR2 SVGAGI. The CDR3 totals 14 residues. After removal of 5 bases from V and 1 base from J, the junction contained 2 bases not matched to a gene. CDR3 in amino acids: CASSSGSGTDTQYF. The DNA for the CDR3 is TGTGCCAGCAGTAGCGGGAGCGGCACAGATACGCAGTATTTT.

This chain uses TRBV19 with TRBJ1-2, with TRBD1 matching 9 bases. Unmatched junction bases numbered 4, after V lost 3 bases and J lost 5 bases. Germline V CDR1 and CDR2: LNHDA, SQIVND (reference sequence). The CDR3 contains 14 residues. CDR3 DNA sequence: TGTGCCAGTAGTATTCGGGACAGGGATTATGGCTACACCTTC. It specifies CASSIRDRDYGYTF.

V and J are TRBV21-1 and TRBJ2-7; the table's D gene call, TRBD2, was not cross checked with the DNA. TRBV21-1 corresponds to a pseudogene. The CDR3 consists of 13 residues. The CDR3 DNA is TGTGCCAGCACTAACGACGGGTATAGCGAGCAGTACTTC. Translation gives CASTNDGYSEQYF.

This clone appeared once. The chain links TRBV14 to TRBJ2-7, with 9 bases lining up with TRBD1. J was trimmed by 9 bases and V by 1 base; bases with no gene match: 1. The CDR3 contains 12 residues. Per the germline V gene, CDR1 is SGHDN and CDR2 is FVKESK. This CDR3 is CASSQGQGVQYF. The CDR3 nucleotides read TGTGCCAGCAGCCAAGGACAGGGGGTGCAGTACTTC.

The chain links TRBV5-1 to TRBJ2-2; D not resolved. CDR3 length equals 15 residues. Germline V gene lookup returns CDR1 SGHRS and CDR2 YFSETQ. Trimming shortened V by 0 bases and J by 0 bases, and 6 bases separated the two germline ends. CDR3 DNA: TGCGCCAGCAGCTTGGCGTCCGCGAACACCGGGGAGCTGTTTTTT. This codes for CASSLASANTGELFF.

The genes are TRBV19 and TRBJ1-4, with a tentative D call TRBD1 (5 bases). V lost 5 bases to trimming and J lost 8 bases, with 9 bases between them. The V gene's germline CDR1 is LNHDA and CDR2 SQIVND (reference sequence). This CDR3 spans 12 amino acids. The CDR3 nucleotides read TGTGCCAGTAGTCGGACATTCGAAAAACTGTTTTTT. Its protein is CASSRTFEKLFF.

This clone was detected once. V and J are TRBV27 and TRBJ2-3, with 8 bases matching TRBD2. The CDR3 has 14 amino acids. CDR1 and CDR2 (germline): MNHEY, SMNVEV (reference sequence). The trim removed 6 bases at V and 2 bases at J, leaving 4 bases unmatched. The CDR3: CASSRLAFTDTQYF. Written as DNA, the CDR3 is TGTGCCAGCAGCCGACTAGCGTTCACAGATACGCAGTATTTT.

The CDR3 sequence: CASTRGGLEDTQYF. The CDR3 DNA follows: TGCGCCAGCACCCGGGGAGGGCTGGAAGATACGCAGTATTTT. The chain links TRBV5-1 to TRBJ2-3; 7 nucleotides match TRBD2. J was trimmed by 5 bases and V by 6 bases; bases with no gene match: 9. The CDR3 consists of 14 residues. Germline V gene lookup returns CDR1 SGHRS and CDR2 YFSETQ.

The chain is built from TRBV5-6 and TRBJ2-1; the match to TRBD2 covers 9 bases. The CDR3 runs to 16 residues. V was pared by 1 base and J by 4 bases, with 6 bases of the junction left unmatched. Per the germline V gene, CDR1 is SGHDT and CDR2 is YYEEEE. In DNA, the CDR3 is TGTGCCAGCAGCTTGAGTCCCGCGGGGGGGTACAATGAGCAGTTCTTC. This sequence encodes CASSLSPAGGYNEQFF.

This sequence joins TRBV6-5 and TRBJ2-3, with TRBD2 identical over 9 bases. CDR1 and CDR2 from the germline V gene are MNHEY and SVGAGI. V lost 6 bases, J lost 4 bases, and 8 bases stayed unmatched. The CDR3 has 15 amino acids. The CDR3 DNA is TGTGCCAGCAGCCTGAGCGGGAGGAAGTCAGATACGCAGTATTTT. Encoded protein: CASSLSGRKSDTQYF.

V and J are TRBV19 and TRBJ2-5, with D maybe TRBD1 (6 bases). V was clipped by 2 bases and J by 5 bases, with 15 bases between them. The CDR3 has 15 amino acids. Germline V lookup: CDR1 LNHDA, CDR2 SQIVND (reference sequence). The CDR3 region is CASSINREVWETQYF. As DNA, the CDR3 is TGTGCCAGTAGTATAAACAGGGAAGTCTGGGAGACCCAGTACTTC.

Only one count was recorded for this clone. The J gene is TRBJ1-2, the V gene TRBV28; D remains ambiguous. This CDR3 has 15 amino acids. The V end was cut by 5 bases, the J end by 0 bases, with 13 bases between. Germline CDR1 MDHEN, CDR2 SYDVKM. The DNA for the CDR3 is TGTGCCAGCAGTCCCTCCCGGGGTGCTAACTATGGCTACACCTTC. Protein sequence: CASSPSRGANYGYTF.

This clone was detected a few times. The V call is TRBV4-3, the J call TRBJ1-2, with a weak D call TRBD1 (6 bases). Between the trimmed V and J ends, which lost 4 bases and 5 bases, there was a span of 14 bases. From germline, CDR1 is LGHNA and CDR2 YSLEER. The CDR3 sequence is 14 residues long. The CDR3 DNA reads TGCGCCAGCAGCCCAAGCGGACAGACTTATGGCTACACCTTC. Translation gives CASSPSGQTYGYTF.

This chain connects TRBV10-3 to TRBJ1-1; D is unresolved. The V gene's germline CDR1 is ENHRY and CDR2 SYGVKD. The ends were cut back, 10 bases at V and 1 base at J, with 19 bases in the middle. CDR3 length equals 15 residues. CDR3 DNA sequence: TGTGCCACCTTAATTCACAGATTAGGGAACACTGAAGCTTTCTTT. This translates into CATLIHRLGNTEAFF.

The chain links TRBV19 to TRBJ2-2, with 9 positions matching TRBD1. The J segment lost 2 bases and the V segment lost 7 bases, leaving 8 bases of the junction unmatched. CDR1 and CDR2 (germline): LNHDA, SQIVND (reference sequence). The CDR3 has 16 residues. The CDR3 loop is CASNPRDRVNTGELFF. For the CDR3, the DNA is TGTGCCAGTAACCCCCGGGACAGGGTCAACACCGGGGAGCTGTTTTTT.

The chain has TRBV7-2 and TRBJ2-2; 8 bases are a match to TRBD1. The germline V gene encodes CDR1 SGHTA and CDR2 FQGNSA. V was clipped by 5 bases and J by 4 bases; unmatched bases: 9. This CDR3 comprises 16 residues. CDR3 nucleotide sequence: TGTGCCAGCAGCCCTCCGGGACAGGAGCTCACCGGGGAGCTGTTTTTT. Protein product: CASSPPGQELTGELFF. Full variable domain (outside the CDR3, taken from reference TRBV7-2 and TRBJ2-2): GAGVSQSPSNKVTEKGKDVELRCDPISGHTALYWYRQSLGQGLEFLIYFQGNSAPDKSGLPSDRFSAERTGGSVSTLTIQRTQQEDSAVYLCASSPPGQELTGELFFGEGSRLTVL.

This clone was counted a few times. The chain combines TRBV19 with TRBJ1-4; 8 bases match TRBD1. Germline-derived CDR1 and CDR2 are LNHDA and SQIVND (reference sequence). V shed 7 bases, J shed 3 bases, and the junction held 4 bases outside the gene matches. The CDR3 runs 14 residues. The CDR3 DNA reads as TGTGCCAGTACCCCGGGACAGGCTAATGAAAAACTGTTTTTT. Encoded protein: CASTPGQANEKLFF.

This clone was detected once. Here the CDR3 DNA reads TGTGCCAGCAGCCAAGATCCTAGCGGGAGAGGTGACACCGGGGAGCTGTTTTTT. The encoded protein is CASSQDPSGRGDTGELFF. The chain combines TRBV3-1 (or the pseudogene TRBV3-2) with TRBJ2-2; 10 bases map to TRBD2. Per the germline V gene, CDR1 is LGHDT and CDR2 is YNNKEL (reference sequence). CDR3 length: 18 residues. Trimming at V came to 0 bases and at J to 3 bases, leaving 7 bases not matched to a gene.